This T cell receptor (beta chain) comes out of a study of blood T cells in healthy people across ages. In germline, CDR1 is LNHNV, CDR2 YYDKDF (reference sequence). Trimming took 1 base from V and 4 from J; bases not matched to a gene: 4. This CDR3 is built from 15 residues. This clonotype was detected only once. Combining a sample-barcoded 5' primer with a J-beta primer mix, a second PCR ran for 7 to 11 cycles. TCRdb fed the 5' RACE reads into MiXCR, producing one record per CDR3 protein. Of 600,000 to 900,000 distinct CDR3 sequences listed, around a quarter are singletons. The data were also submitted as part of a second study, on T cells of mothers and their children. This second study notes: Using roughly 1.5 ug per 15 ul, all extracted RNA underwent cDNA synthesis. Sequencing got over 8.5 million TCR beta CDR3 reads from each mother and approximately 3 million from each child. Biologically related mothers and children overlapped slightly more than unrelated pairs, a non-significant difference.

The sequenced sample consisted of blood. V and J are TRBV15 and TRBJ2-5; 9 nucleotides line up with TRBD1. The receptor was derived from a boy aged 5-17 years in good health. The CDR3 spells CATSRGTGVAETQYF. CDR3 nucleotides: TGTGCCACCAGCAGAGGGACAGGGGTGGCAGAGACCCAGTACTTC.